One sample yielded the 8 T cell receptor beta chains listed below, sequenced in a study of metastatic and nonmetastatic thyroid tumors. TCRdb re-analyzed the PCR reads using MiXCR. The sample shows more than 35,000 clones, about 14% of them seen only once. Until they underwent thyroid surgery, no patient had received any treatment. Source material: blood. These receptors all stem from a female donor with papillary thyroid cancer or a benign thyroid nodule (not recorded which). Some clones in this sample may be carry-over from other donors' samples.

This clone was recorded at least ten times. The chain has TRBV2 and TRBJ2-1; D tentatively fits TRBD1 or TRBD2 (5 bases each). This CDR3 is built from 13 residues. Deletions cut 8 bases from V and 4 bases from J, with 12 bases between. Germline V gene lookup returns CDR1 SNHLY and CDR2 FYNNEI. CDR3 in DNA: TGTGCCAGCTTACAGGAGGCATACAATGAGCAGTTCTTC. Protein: CASLQEAYNEQFF.

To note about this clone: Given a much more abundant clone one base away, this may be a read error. CDR3 residues: CSVTLWTQYF. CDR3 DNA sequence: TGCAGCGTTACCCTATGGACCCAGTACTTC. The chain is built from TRBV29-1 and TRBJ2-5, with D unresolved. CDR3 length: 10 residues. V was shortened by 5 bases and J by 7 bases, with 8 bases between the two germline ends. Germline V gene data show CDR1 as SQVTM and CDR2 as ANQGSEA.

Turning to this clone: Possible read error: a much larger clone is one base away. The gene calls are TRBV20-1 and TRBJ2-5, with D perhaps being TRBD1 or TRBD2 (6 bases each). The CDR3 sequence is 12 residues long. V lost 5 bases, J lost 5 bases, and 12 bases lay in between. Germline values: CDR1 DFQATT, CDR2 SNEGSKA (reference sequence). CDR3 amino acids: CSAGLGGETQYF. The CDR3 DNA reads TGCAGTGCTGGGTTGGGGGGCGAGACCCAGTACTTC.

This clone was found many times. Here the CDR3 DNA reads TGCAGTGCTCCGGACGGATCTGAAGCTTTCTTT. It specifies CSAPDGSEAFF. The gene calls are TRBV20-1 and TRBJ1-1; no firm D call. This CDR3 has 11 residues. CDR1 DFQATT and CDR2 SNEGSKA come from the germline V gene (reference sequence). V was clipped by 5 bases and J by 6 bases, with 10 bases between them.

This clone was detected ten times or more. In DNA form, the CDR3 reads TGCAGTGCTATCCCGGGACAGGGGAACACTGAAGCTTTCTTT. Translating it yields CSAIPGQGNTEAFF. The chain has TRBV20-1 and TRBJ1-1; 9 positions match TRBD1. The V and J ends lost 4 bases and 1 base, in that order; junction bases with no gene match: 4. The CDR3 runs 14 residues. Germline-derived CDR1 and CDR2 are DFQATT and SNEGSKA (reference sequence).

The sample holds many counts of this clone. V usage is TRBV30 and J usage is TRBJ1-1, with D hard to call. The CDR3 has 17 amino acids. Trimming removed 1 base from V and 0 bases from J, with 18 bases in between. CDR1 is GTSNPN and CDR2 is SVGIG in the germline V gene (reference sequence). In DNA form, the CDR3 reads TGTGCCTGGAGTGCTGCGGGCCTGACACAAATGAACACTGAAGCTTTCTTT. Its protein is CAWSAAGLTQMNTEAFF. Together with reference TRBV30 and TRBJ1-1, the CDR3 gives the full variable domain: SQTIHQWPATLVQPVGSPLSLECTVEGTSNPNLYWYRQAAGRGLQLLFYSVGIGQISSEVPQNLSASRPQDRQFILSSKKLLLSDSGFYLCAWSAAGLTQMNTEAFFGQGTRLTVV.

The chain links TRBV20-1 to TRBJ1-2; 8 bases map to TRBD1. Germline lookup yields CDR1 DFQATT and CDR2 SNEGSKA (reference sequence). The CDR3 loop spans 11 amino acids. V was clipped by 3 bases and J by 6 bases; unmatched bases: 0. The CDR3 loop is CSASRGHGYTF. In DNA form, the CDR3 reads TGCAGTGCTAGCAGGGGGCATGGCTACACCTTC.

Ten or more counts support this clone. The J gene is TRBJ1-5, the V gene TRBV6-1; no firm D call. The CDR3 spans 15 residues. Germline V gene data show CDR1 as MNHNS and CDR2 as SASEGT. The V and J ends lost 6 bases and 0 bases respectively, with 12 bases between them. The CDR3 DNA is TGTGCCAGCAGGGCAGCAATCTATAGCAATCAGCCCCAGCATTTT. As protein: CASRAAIYSNQPQHF.